This T cell receptor beta chain was documented in a study of graft-versus-host responses after intestinal transplantation. From germline, CDR1 is MNHEY and CDR2 SVGAGI. V lost 6 bases, J lost 1 base, and 5 bases stayed unmatched. CDR3 length: 15 residues. Time point noted: postoperative day 105 after intestinal transplantation (dayNNNN = postoperative day). Graft tissue was processed to release intraepithelial and lamina propria lymphocytes. Sequencing used immunoSEQ multiplex PCR; TCRdb keeps in-frame clones, though not all of them. This repertoire shows roughly 3,500 clones, roughly 70% found once; its top ten account for just under 7.5%.

Sequences were derived from ileum tissue, sampled 105 days after intestinal transplantation. The chain recombines TRBV6-5 with TRBJ2-3; 9 bases agree with TRBD1. This TCR was recovered from a human patient who received an intestinal transplant, so some T cells may come from the graft donor. Written as DNA, the CDR3 is TGTGCCAGCAGACCCCGGGACAGGGGCACAGATACGCAGTATTTT. This sequence encodes CASRPRDRGTDTQYF.